Following are 10 T cell receptor beta chains from one sample sequenced in a study of cytomegalovirus exposure and HLA in healthy donors. PCR employed 60 Vbeta and 13 Jbeta primers. The data were produced by immunoSEQ multiplex PCR, yet TCRdb's version contains in-frame clones alone and is incomplete. The table records 93,000 or so clones, 84% of them present only once. The sequenced sample was PBMCs. The receptors stem from a woman under 30 in good health and CMV-seropositive.

In DNA form, the CDR3 reads TGTGCCAGCAAGCTGGACAGGGTCGGGGATACGCAGTATTTT. It specifies CASKLDRVGDTQYF. The V gene is TRBV27, the J gene TRBJ2-3; 8 nucleotides agree with TRBD1. The CDR3 has 14 amino acids. The junction had 9 bases not matched to a gene; V was cut back by 7 bases and J by 6 bases. Looked up from germline, CDR1 is MNHEY and CDR2 is SMNVEV (reference sequence).

The chain carries TRBV5-6 and TRBJ1-6; D might be TRBD1 (5 bases). The germline gives CDR1 SGHDT, CDR2 YYEEEE. This CDR3 is 16 amino acids long. V gave up 0 bases and J gave up 2 bases, with 9 bases separating them. The CDR3 here is CASSLGRVTYNSPLHF. The CDR3 coding sequence is TGTGCCAGCAGCTTGGGCAGGGTAACCTATAATTCACCCCTCCACTTT. The full variable domain, its missing parts supplied by reference TRBV5-6 and TRBJ1-6, is DAGVTQSPTHLIKTRGQQVTLRCSPKSGHDTVSWYQQALGQGPQFIFQYYEEEERQRGNFPDRFSGHQFPNYSSELNVNALLLGDSALYLCASSLGRVTYNSPLHFGNGTRLTVT.

This clone was found once. The gene calls are TRBV2 and TRBJ2-4; no reliable D call. Germline V gives CDR1 SNHLY, CDR2 FYNNEI. This CDR3 spans 16 amino acids. Between the trimmed V and J ends, which lost 2 bases and 0 bases, there was a span of 11 bases. The CDR3 DNA sequence: TGTGCCAGCAGTGAATTTTCCGTTCTAGCCAAAAACATTCAGTACTTC. Translating gives CASSEFSVLAKNIQYF.

The rearrangement uses TRBV7-2 and TRBJ1-1; 7 bases match TRBD1. Losses at the gene ends were 5 bases for V and 1 base for J; bases not matched to a gene: 7. CDR1 is SGHTA, CDR2 FQGNSA, per germline. The CDR3 length is 15 residues. CDR3 residues: CASSLSTGTNTEAFF. The CDR3 bases are TGTGCCAGCAGCCTTTCGACAGGGACGAACACTGAAGCTTTCTTT.

Notes on this clone: The junction differs from germline at one of its ends, possibly a read error. The J gene is TRBJ2-5, the V gene TRBV4-1; 14 bases line up with TRBD2. The CDR3 contains 16 residues. Germline-derived CDR1 and CDR2 are MGHRA and YSYEKL. The CDR3 region has the DNA TGCGCCAGCAGCCAAGAAATAGGGACTAGCGGGAGTATTGGGCACTTC. As protein: CASSQEIGTSGSIGHF.

The chain combines TRBV6-5 with TRBJ2-7, with 9 bases that match TRBD1. The CDR3 is 13 amino acids. V trimming: 10 bases; J trimming: 5 bases; junction bases outside the gene matches: 9. The germline CDR1 and CDR2 sequences are MNHEY and SVGAGI. The CDR3 reads CATKRQGGDEQYF. Written as DNA, the CDR3 is TGTGCCACCAAAAGACAGGGGGGTGACGAGCAGTACTTC.

This clone was picked up a small number of times. The chain couples TRBV6-6 to TRBJ2-3; 7 nucleotides match TRBD2. The CDR3 totals 13 residues. V shed 5 bases and J 4 bases; nucleotides not matched to a gene: 3. Germline CDR1 MNHNY, CDR2 SVGAGI (reference sequence). Here the CDR3 reads CASSKREPDTQYF. CDR3 nucleotide sequence: TGTGCCAGCAGTAAGCGGGAACCAGATACGCAGTATTTT.

The CDR3 here is CASSLAGGRPTETQYF. As DNA, the CDR3 is TGTGCCAGCAGTTTAGCGGGGGGGCGCCCAACGGAGACCCAGTACTTC. The V call is TRBV27, the J call TRBJ2-5, with 9 nucleotides matching TRBD2. Per germline, CDR1 MNHEY and CDR2 SMNVEV (reference sequence). V lost 2 bases and J lost 5; bases outside the gene matches: 9. The CDR3 contains 16 residues.

This clone occurred a few times. The rearrangement uses TRBV6-4 and TRBJ2-5; 10 bases align to TRBD1. Germline CDR1 is MRHNA and CDR2 is SNTAGT. Unmatched junction bases numbered 6, after V lost 6 bases and J lost 2 bases. This CDR3 has 15 residues. The CDR3 here is CASSPGTGEQETQYF. The CDR3 bases are TGTGCCAGCAGCCCCGGGACAGGGGAGCAAGAGACCCAGTACTTC.

J is TRBJ2-1 and V is TRBV5-1; perhaps TRBD2 as D (6 bases). CDR3 length equals 16 residues. The germline CDR1 and CDR2 sequences are SGHRS and YFSETQ. Trimming took 5 bases from V and 0 from J, leaving 15 bases between them. The CDR3 loop reads CASSGGSGDSYNEQFF. CDR3 nucleotides: TGCGCCAGCAGTGGGGGGAGTGGTGACTCCTACAATGAGCAGTTCTTC. Full variable domain (rest looked up from reference TRBV5-1 and TRBJ2-1): KAGVTQTPRYLIKTRGQQVTLSCSPISGHRSVSWYQQTPGQGLQFLFEYFSETQRNKGNFPGRFSGRQFSNSRSEMNVSTLELGDSALYLCASSGGSGDSYNEQFFGPGTRLTVL.